Listed below are T cell receptor beta chains from one sample, sequenced in a study of T-cell reconstitution after alpha-beta-depleted transplantation in children. TCRdb re-called the PCR reads through MiXCR, storing one row per CDR3 protein. The sample yields approximately 230,000 distinct CDR3 sequences, roughly a quarter seen once. Material: PBMCs, mostly from graft donor cells, obtained 360 days after TCRalphabeta/CD19-depleted stem cell transplant. These receptor sequences come from a female patient between 2 and 10 years old who had a stem cell transplant for congenital amegakaryocytic thrombocytopenia, so the T cells may come from the graft donor. The CDR3 runs from the conserved cysteine through the conserved F or W. A D gene is named only where the DNA matches it firmly. Expanded clones get a size class; other rows say once, few or many, or leave the size out.

D	J	V	size	CDR3	DNA
TRBD1	TRBJ2-7	TRBV29-1	-	CSVAPRTGAYEQYF	TGCAGCGTTGCCCCAAGGACAGGGGCGTACGAGCAGTACTTC
-	TRBJ2-3	TRBV20-1	-	CSVKLVNTDTQYF	TGCAGTGTTAAGCTAGTTAACACAGATACGCAGTATTTT
-	TRBJ1-2	TRBV29-1	few	CSVPGQRHYGYTF	TGCAGCGTCCCCGGACAGCGGCACTATGGCTACACCTTC
-	TRBJ2-5	TRBV19	few	CASSINQETQYF	TGTGCCAGTAGTATCAACCAAGAGACCCAGTACTTC
-	TRBJ2-5	TRBV12-3/TRBV12-4	many	CASSFGGAETQYF	TGTGCCAGCAGTTTCGGGGGAGCAGAGACCCAGTACTTC
-	TRBJ2-2	TRBV12-1	few	CASSFAIRCDTGELFF	TGTGCCAGCAGCTTTGCGATAAGATGCGACACCGGGGAGCTGTTTTTT
-	TRBJ2-3	TRBV18	few	CASSLSRGVDTQYF	TGTGCCAGCTCACTCTCCAGGGGGGTCGATACGCAGTATTTT
TRBD1	TRBJ1-1	TRBV28	-	CASSYRGRPEAFF	TGTGCCAGCAGCTACAGGGGGAGGCCTGAAGCTTTCTTT
TRBD1	TRBJ2-7	TRBV28	-	CASSFLNRGDRVPALLYEQYF	TGTGCCAGCAGTTTCCTGAACCGCGGGGACAGGGTCCCCGCTTTACTCTACGAGCAGTACTTC
-	TRBJ2-4	TRBV6-1	few	CASRTRGKNIQYF	TGTGCCAGCAGGACACGGGGCAAAAACATTCAGTACTTC
TRBD1	TRBJ2-3	TRBV12-3/TRBV12-4	few	CASRKDRRTDTQYF	TGTGCCAGCAGGAAGGACAGGAGAACAGATACGCAGTATTTT
-	TRBJ2-7	TRBV29-1	many	CSVEGGPYEQYF	TGCAGCGTTGAGGGAGGCCCCTACGAGCAGTACTTC
-	TRBJ1-4	TRBV4-1	-	CASSQEPRQFRLFF	TGCGCCAGCAGCCAAGAACCCCGGCAGTTCAGGCTGTTTTTT
-	TRBJ2-1	TRBV12-3/TRBV12-4	-	CASSFTGCEQFF	TGTGCCAGCAGTTTTACCGGGTGCGAGCAGTTCTTC
-	TRBJ2-2	TRBV27	-	CASSLGLGSSGELFF	TGTGCCAGCAGTTTAGGTTTGGGGAGTTCCGGGGAGCTGTTTTTT
TRBD2	TRBJ2-5	TRBV3-1	-	CATSLPGLAGGPVFETQYF	TGTGCCACCAGCCTTCCGGGACTAGCGGGAGGGCCGGTTTTCGAGACCCAGTACTTC
TRBD1	TRBJ1-1	TRBV4-2	few	CASSQDPGTGEAFF	TGTGCCAGCAGCCAAGACCCCGGGACAGGTGAAGCTTTCTTT
-	TRBJ2-1	TRBV20-1	few	CSAPGRSYNEQFF	TGCAGTGCCCCGGGACGATCCTACAATGAGCAGTTCTTC
-	TRBJ2-7	TRBV12-3/TRBV12-4	many	CASSNDSGEQYF	TGTGCCAGCAGTAATGATTCTGGGGAGCAGTACTTC
TRBD2	TRBJ2-1	TRBV4-2	-	CASSQVGPSGGHNEQFF	TGTGCCAGCAGCCAAGTGGGCCCTAGCGGGGGGCACAATGAGCAGTTCTTC
-	TRBJ2-7	TRBV6-2/TRBV6-3	-	CASRKTVVNYEQYF	TGTGCCAGCAGGAAGACAGTGGTCAACTACGAGCAGTACTTC
-	TRBJ2-2	TRBV20-1	-	CSARDPSTGELFF	TGCAGTGCTAGAGATCCCAGCACCGGGGAGCTGTTTTTT
TRBD1	TRBJ1-1	TRBV3-1	few	CASSQVHRGMNTEAFF	TGTGCCAGCAGCCAAGTTCACAGGGGGATGAACACTGAAGCTTTCTTT
-	TRBJ2-5	TRBV4-3	few	CASSQGDDETQYF	TGCGCCAGCAGCCAGGGTGACGATGAGACCCAGTACTTC